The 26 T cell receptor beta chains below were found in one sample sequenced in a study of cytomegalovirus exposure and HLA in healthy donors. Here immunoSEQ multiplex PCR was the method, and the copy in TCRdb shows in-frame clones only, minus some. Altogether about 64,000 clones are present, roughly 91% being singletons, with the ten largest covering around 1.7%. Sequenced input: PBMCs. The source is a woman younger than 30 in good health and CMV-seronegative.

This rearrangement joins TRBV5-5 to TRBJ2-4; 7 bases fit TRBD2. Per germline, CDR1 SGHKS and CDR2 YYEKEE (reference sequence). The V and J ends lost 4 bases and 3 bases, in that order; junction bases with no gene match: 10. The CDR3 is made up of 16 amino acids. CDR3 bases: TGTGCCAGCAGCGAGGAACTAGCGATCGACAAAAACATTCAGTACTTC. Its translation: CASSEELAIDKNIQYF. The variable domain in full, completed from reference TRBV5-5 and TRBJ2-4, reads DAGVTQSPTHLIKTRGQQVTLRCSPISGHKSVSWYQQVLGQGPQFIFQYYEKEERGRGNFPDRFSARQFPNYSSELNVNALLLGDSALYLCASSEELAIDKNIQYFGAGTRLSVL.

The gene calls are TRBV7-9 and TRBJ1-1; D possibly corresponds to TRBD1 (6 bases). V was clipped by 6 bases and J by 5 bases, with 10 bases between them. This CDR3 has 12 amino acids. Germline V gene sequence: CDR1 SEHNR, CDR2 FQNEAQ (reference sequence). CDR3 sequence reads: CASSRQATEAFF. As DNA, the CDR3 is TGTGCCAGCAGTCGACAGGCGACTGAAGCTTTCTTT.

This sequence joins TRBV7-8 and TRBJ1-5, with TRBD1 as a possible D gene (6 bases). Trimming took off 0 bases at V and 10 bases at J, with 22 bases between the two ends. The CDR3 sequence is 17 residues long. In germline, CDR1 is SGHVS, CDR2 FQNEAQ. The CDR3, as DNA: TGTGCCAGCAGCTTAGCCCCGTGGACGGACAGAGAGAAACCCCAGCATTTT. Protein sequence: CASSLAPWTDREKPQHF.

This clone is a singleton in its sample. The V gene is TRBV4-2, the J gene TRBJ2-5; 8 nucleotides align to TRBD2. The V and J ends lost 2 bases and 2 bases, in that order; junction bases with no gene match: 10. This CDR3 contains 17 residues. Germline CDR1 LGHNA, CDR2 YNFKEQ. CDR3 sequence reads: CASSQMQRGPAQETQYF. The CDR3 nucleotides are TGTGCCAGCAGCCAAATGCAGCGGGGGCCCGCGCAAGAGACCCAGTACTTC.

For the CDR3, the DNA is TGTGCCAGCAGTTACAGACAGGGGGGAGGTACGCAGTATTTT. Its protein is CASSYRQGGGTQYF. The rearrangement joins TRBV6-5 to TRBJ2-3; TRBD1 agrees at 9 bases. The CDR3 sequence is 14 residues long. V was pared by 2 bases and J by 8 bases, with 5 bases of the junction left unmatched. Germline CDR1 is MNHEY and CDR2 is SVGAGI.

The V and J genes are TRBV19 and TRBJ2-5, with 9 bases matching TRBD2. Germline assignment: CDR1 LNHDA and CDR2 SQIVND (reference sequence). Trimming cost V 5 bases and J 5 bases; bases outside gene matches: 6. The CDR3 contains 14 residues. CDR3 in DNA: TGTGCCAGTAGTCCTGAGCGGGGGGTTGAGACCCAGTACTTC. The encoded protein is CASSPERGVETQYF.

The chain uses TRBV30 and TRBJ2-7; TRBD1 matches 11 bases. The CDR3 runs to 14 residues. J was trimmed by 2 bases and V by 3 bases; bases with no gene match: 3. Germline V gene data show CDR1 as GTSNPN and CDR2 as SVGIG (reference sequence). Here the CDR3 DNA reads TGTGCCTGGAGGGGACAGGGGGAGACCTACGAGCAGTACTTC. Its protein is CAWRGQGETYEQYF.

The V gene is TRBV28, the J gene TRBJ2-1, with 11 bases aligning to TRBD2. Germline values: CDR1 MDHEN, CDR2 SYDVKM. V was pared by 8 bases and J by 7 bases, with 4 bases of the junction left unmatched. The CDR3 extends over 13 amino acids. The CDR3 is CASGTSGKNEQFF. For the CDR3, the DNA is TGTGCCAGCGGGACTAGCGGAAAGAATGAGCAGTTCTTC.

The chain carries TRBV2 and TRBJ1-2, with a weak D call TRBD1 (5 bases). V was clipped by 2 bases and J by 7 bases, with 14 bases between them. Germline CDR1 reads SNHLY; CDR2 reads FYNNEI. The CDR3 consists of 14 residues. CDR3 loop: CASSEIPRAAGYTF. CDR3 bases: TGTGCCAGCAGTGAAATACCCAGGGCAGCTGGCTACACCTTC.

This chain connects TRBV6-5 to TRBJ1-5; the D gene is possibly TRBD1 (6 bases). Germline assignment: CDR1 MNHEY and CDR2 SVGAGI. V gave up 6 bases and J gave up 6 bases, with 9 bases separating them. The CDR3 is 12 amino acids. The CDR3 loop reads CASRGGGQPQHF. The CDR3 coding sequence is TGTGCCAGCAGAGGGGGGGGTCAGCCCCAGCATTTT.

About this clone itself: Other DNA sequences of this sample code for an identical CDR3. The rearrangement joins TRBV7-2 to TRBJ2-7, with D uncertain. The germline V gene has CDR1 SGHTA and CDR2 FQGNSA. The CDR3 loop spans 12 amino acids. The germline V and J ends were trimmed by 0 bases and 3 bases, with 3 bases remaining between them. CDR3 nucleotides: TGTGCCAGCAGCTTAGCATACTACGAGCAGTACTTC. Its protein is CASSLAYYEQYF.

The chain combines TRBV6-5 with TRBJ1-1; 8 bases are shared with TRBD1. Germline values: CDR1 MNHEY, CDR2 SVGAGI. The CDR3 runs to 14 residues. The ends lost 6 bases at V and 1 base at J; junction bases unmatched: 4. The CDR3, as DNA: TGTGCCAGCAGACCGGGACAGGCGAACACTGAAGCTTTCTTT. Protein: CASRPGQANTEAFF.

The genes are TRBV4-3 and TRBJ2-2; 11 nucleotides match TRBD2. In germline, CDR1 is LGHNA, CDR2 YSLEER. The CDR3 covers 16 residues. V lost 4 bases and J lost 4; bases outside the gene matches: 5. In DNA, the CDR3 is TGCGCCAGCAGCCGAGGCGGACTAGCGGGCACCGGGGAGCTGTTTTTT. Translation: CASSRGGLAGTGELFF.

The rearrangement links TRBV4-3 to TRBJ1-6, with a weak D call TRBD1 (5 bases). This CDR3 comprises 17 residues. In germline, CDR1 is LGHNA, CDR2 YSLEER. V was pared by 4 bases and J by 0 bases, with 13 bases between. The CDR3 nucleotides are TGCGCCAGCAGCCGCGGGACGGCGAGCTCCTATAATTCACCCCTCCACTTT. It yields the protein CASSRGTASSYNSPLHF.

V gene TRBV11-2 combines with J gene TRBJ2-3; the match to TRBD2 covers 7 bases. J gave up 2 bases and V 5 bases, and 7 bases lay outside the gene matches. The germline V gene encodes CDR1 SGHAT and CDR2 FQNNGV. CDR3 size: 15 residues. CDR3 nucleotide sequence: TGTGCCAGCAGCCTAAGCGGGGTCTCCACAGATACGCAGTATTTT. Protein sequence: CASSLSGVSTDTQYF. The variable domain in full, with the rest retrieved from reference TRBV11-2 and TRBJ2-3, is EAGVAQSPRYKIIEKRQSVAFWCNPISGHATLYWYQQILGQGPKLLIQFQNNGVVDDSQLPKDRFSAERLKGVDSTLKIQPAKLEDSAVYLCASSLSGVSTDTQYFGPGTRLTVL.

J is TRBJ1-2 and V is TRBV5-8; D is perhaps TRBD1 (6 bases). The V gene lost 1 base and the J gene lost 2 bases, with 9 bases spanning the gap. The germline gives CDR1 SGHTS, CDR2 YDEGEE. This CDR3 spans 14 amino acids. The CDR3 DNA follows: TGTGCCAGCAGCTTGCTGGGGGCGAACTATGGCTACACCTTC. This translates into CASSLLGANYGYTF.

CDR3 residues: CASQGATDTQYF. The CDR3 bases are TGTGCCAGTCAGGGGGCCACAGATACGCAGTATTTT. The V call is TRBV4-2, the J call TRBJ2-3; 8 bases align to TRBD1. Germline CDR1 LGHNA, CDR2 YNFKEQ. The CDR3 covers 12 residues. J was trimmed by 2 bases and V by 9 bases; bases with no gene match: 1.

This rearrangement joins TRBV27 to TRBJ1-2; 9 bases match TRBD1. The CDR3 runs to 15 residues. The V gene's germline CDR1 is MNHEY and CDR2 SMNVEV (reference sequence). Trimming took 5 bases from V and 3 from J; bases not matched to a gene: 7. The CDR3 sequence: CASSLNRGLDYGYTF. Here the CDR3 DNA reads TGTGCCAGCAGTCTCAACAGGGGGCTAGACTATGGCTACACCTTC.

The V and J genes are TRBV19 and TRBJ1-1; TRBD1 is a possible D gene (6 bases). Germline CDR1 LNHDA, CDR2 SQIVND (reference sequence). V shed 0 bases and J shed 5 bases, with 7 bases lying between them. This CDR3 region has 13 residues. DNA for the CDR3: TGTGCCAGTAGTATAGAAAGGGGGACTGAAGCTTTCTTT. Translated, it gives CASSIERGTEAFF.

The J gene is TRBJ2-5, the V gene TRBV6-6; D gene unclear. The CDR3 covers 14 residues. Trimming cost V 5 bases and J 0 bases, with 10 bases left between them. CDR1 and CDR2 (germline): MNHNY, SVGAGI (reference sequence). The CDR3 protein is CASSPRLYQETQYF. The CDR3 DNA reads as TGTGCCAGCAGTCCGCGGCTGTACCAAGAGACCCAGTACTTC.

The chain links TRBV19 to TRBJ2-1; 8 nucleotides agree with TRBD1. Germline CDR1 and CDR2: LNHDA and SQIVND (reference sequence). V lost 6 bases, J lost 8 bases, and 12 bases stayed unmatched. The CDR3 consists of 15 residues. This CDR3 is CASRPGQGADHEQFF. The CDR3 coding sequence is TGTGCCAGTAGACCAGGGCAGGGGGCGGACCATGAGCAGTTCTTC.

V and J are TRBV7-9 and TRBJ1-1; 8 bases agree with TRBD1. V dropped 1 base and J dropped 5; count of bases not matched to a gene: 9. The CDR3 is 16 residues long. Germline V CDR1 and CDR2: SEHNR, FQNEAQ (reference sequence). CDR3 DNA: TGTGCCAGCAGCTTAGAAAGGACAGGGCTGAGGACTGAAGCTTTCTTT. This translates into CASSLERTGLRTEAFF.

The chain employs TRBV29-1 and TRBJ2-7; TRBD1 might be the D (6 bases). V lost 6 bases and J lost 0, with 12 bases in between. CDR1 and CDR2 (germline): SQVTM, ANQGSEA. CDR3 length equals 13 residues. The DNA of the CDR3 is TGCAGCGTACCGGGACAAAGCTCCTACGAGCAGTACTTC. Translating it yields CSVPGQSSYEQYF.

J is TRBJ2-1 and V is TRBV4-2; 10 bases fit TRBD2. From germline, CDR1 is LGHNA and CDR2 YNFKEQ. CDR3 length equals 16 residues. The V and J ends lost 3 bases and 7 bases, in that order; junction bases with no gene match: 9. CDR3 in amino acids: CASSQTSGGASNEQFF. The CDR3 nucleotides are TGTGCCAGCAGCCAGACAAGCGGGGGGGCCAGTAATGAGCAGTTCTTC.

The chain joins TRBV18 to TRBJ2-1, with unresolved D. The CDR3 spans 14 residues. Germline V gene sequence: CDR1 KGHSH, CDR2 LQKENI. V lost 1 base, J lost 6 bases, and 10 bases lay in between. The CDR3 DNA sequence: TGTGCCAGCTCACCACGGGCGTCCGGCAATGAGCAGTTCTTC. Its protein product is CASSPRASGNEQFF.

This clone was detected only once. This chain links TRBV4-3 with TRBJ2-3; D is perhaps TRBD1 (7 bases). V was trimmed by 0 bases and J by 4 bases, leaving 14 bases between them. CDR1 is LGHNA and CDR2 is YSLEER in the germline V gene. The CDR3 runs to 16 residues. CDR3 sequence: CASSQDEDRRADTQYF. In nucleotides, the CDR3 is TGCGCCAGCAGCCAAGATGAGGACAGGAGGGCAGATACGCAGTATTTT.